The 20 T cell receptor beta chains presented below share a single source sample, sequenced in a study of T cell repertoires in cytomegalovirus infection. Antigens for these TCRs are unknown. TCRdb itself ran the reads through MiXCR, one entry per CDR3 protein. Of 570,000 or so distinct CDR3 sequences listed, about 39% are singletons. This specimen consisted of cultured PBMCs, obtained from culture after CMV antigen stimulation. These receptors all come from a human donor in good health (CMV status not recorded). Some clones in this sample may be carry-over from other donors' samples.

This clonotype was detected a few times. This chain uses TRBV19 with TRBJ2-1; the match to TRBD1 covers 10 bases. Germline V gene data show CDR1 as LNHDA and CDR2 as SQIVND (reference sequence). V gave up 5 bases and J gave up 2 bases; unmatched junction bases: 9. The CDR3 is 17 residues long. The CDR3 bases are TGTGCCAGTAGTGGATCGCTGGACAGGGGGGCCTACAATGAGCAGTTCTTC. Amino acid sequence: CASSGSLDRGAYNEQFF.

The sample holds a few counts of this clonotype. V is TRBV20-1 and J is TRBJ1-1; no clear D gene. Germline CDR1 reads DFQATT; CDR2 reads SNEGSKA (reference sequence). Trimming pared 5 bases from V and 1 base from J, leaving 11 bases between. CDR3 length equals 13 residues. CDR3 region: CSAPLEGNTEAFF. The CDR3, as DNA: TGCAGTGCTCCCCTGGAGGGGAACACTGAAGCTTTCTTT.

The V and J genes are TRBV20-1 and TRBJ2-7; 7 bases match TRBD2. The germline V gene has CDR1 DFQATT and CDR2 SNEGSKA (reference sequence). The junction had 7 bases not matched to a gene; V was cut back by 5 bases and J by 3 bases. There are 13 residues in the CDR3. In DNA form, the CDR3 reads TGCAGTGCTCGACTAGCACCGAACTACGAGCAGTACTTC. Translated, it gives CSARLAPNYEQYF.

This clonotype was detected a few times. The chain has TRBV4-3 and TRBJ1-6; possible D gene TRBD1, 5 bases. Germline V gene data show CDR1 as LGHNA and CDR2 as YSLEER. This CDR3 contains 16 residues. V was trimmed by 0 bases and J by 9 bases, leaving 15 bases between them. The CDR3 sequence is CASSQEVGTVGSPLHF. As DNA, the CDR3 is TGCGCCAGCAGCCAAGAGGTCGGGACGGTGGGTTCACCCCTCCACTTT.

This clonotype was found many times. CDR3 nucleotides: TGTGCCAGCAGCCCGCGACCGGCACGAGAGACCCAGTACTTC. It translates to CASSPRPARETQYF. The chain uses TRBV7-2 and TRBJ2-5; D not resolved. Germline values: CDR1 SGHTA, CDR2 FQGNSA. The CDR3 length is 14 residues. V was clipped by 5 bases and J by 4 bases, with 14 bases between them.

The V and J genes are TRBV4-1 and TRBJ2-6; a weak D match, TRBD2 (5 bases). The germline gives CDR1 MGHRA, CDR2 YSYEKL. V lost 0 bases and J 1 base, leaving 7 bases between the germline ends. The CDR3 totals 16 residues. This CDR3 reads CASSQDTGSGANVLTF. CDR3 DNA: TGCGCCAGCAGCCAAGATACGGGGTCTGGGGCCAACGTCCTGACTTTC.

The chain links TRBV7-8 to TRBJ2-4, with D perhaps being TRBD1 or TRBD2 (6 bases each). Looked up from germline, CDR1 is SGHVS and CDR2 is FQNEAQ. V was clipped by 5 bases and J by 0 bases, with 17 bases between them. The CDR3 consists of 17 residues. The CDR3 here is CASSAITGARAKNIQYF. The CDR3 region has the DNA TGTGCCAGCAGCGCGATTACGGGGGCACGAGCCAAAAACATTCAGTACTTC.

Ten or more counts support this clonotype. The chain recombines TRBV6-1 with TRBJ2-5; 8 positions match TRBD1. The CDR3 is 15 residues long. Germline V lookup: CDR1 MNHNS, CDR2 SASEGT. Trimming took 7 bases from V and 7 from J; bases not matched to a gene: 14. The CDR3 nucleotides read TGTGCCAGCACTGCCTTCCTGACAGGGGTGGGGACCCAGTACTTC. This translates into CASTAFLTGVGTQYF.

About this clonotype: One junction end does not reproduce the germline sequence, and a read error may be involved. This chain uses TRBV12-3 or TRBV12-4 with TRBJ2-7, with 9 bases matching TRBD2. The CDR3 has 14 amino acids. The CDR3 DNA reads as TGTGCCAGCAGTCTAGCGGGAAGAAGGTACGAGCAGTACTTC. Protein product: CASSLAGRRYEQYF.

This CDR3 reads CASGRGRGDTGELFF. The DNA for the CDR3 is TGTGCCAGCGGCAGGGGCAGGGGGGACACCGGGGAGCTGTTTTTT. V and J are TRBV28 and TRBJ2-2, with D possibly matching TRBD1 (7 bases). The CDR3 totals 15 residues. Trimming took 8 bases from V and 3 from J, leaving 16 bases between them. CDR1 and CDR2 from the germline V gene are MDHEN and SYDVKM.

The rearrangement joins TRBV7-2 to TRBJ2-7; the D is unclear. Deletions cut 1 base from V and 3 bases from J, with 10 bases between. This CDR3 has 14 residues. CDR1 is SGHTA, CDR2 FQGNSA, per germline. DNA of the CDR3: TGTGCCAGCAGCTTAGTACCGCGGTTCTACGAGCAGTACTTC. It yields the protein CASSLVPRFYEQYF.

The CDR3 DNA reads as TGTGCCAGCAGCTTAGCGAGTAGTGGAAGAGGGGAGCTGTTTTTT. It encodes CASSLASSGRGELFF. The chain is built from TRBV7-2 and TRBJ2-2; no clear D gene. From germline, CDR1 is SGHTA and CDR2 FQGNSA. This CDR3 spans 15 amino acids. Trimming cost V 0 bases and J 8 bases, with 13 bases left between them. Variable domain in full (rest from reference TRBV7-2 and TRBJ2-2): GAGVSQSPSNKVTEKGKDVELRCDPISGHTALYWYRQSLGQGLEFLIYFQGNSAPDKSGLPSDRFSAERTGGSVSTLTIQRTQQEDSAVYLCASSLASSGRGELFFGEGSRLTVL.

In its sample, this clonotype was seen a few times. The chain joins TRBV19 to TRBJ1-3, with D unresolved. V was trimmed by 3 bases and J by 7 bases, leaving 10 bases between them. From germline, CDR1 is LNHDA and CDR2 SQIVND (reference sequence). This CDR3 region has 13 residues. CDR3 protein: CASSIWQDNTIYF. In DNA, the CDR3 is TGTGCCAGTAGTATTTGGCAGGACAACACCATATATTTT. Supplemented by reference TRBV19 and TRBJ1-3, the full variable domain reads DGGITQSPKYLFRKEGQNVTLSCEQNLNHDAMYWYRQDPGQGLRLIYYSQIVNDFQKGDIAEGYSVSREKKESFPLTVTSAQKNPTAFYLCASSIWQDNTIYFGEGSWLTVV.

This clonotype was seen a handful of times. The CDR3 DNA reads as TGTGCCAGCAGAGGGGGGGGGGGGGCGAGGGAGCAGTACTTC. This gives the protein CASRGGGGAREQYF. V and J are TRBV7-2 and TRBJ2-7; possibly TRBD2 for D (7 bases). This CDR3 is built from 14 residues. The V gene lost 6 bases and the J gene lost 7 bases, with 19 bases spanning the gap. Germline CDR1 reads SGHTA; CDR2 reads FQGNSA.

This rearrangement joins TRBV7-9 to TRBJ1-2; TRBD1 matches 11 bases. V lost 4 bases, J lost 4 bases, and 11 bases stayed unmatched. The CDR3 has 17 residues. Germline CDR1 reads SEHNR; CDR2 reads FQNEAQ (reference sequence). CDR3 sequence reads: CASSSGQGARFGYGYTF. As DNA, the CDR3 is TGTGCCAGCAGCTCCGGACAGGGGGCACGCTTCGGCTATGGCTACACCTTC.

The rearrangement links TRBV7-2 to TRBJ2-1; no clear D gene. Trimming took 3 bases from V and 3 from J, leaving 9 bases between them. The germline V gene encodes CDR1 SGHTA and CDR2 FQGNSA. The CDR3 spans 14 residues. CDR3 protein: CASSFETNYNEQFF. CDR3 DNA: TGTGCCAGCAGCTTCGAGACAAACTACAATGAGCAGTTCTTC.

This clonotype appeared once. V usage is TRBV24-1 and J usage is TRBJ2-3; D perhaps matches TRBD2 (6 bases). The CDR3 runs to 14 residues. Trimming cost V 3 bases and J 4 bases, with 10 bases left between them. Germline CDR1 is KGHDR and CDR2 is SFDVKD. CDR3 bases: TGTGCCACCAGTGATGCGACTAGTGCAGATACGCAGTATTTT. It codes for CATSDATSADTQYF.

The J gene is TRBJ1-2, the V gene TRBV11-2; tentatively, D is TRBD1 (5 bases). Deletions cut 1 base from V and 4 bases from J, with 10 bases between. There are 14 residues in the CDR3. CDR1 is SGHAT and CDR2 is FQNNGV in the germline V gene. The CDR3 region is CASSLGGDSYGYTF. The CDR3 nucleotides read TGTGCCAGCAGCTTAGGGGGTGACAGCTATGGCTACACCTTC.

This clonotype was seen a handful of times. The V and J genes are TRBV7-2 and TRBJ2-3; TRBD2 matches at 11 bases. Germline assignment: CDR1 SGHTA and CDR2 FQGNSA. The trim removed 8 bases at V and 5 bases at J, leaving 6 bases unmatched. CDR3 length equals 14 residues. The CDR3 DNA sequence: TGTGCCAGCCTCCCCGGGACTAGCGGAGATACGCAGTATTTT. Translation: CASLPGTSGDTQYF.

V is TRBV6-5 and J is TRBJ1-6; weak D call: TRBD1 (6 bases). This CDR3 is built from 17 residues. Germline V gene lookup returns CDR1 MNHEY and CDR2 SVGAGI. Trimming removed 2 bases at V and 10 bases at J, with 21 bases between. In nucleotides, the CDR3 is TGTGCCAGCAGTTACCAAATCCTAGGGGGGGCGGGGTCACCCCTCCACTTT. This sequence encodes CASSYQILGGAGSPLHF.